The 13 T cell receptor beta chains listed next were all sequenced from one sample in a study of CD8+ T cells in alopecia areata. Once RNA had been extracted, it was reverse transcribed into cDNA to act as the sequencing template. Profiled with immunoSEQ multiplex PCR; TCRdb holds only in-frame clones, not every one. The sample lists around 270,000 clones; roughly 64% were seen once. Indicated treatment: oral pan-JAK inhibitor, 5-10 mg twice daily. This sample comprised CD4+ T cells sorted from blood, obtained at week 24, from a patient treated with tofacitinib. The receptors shown here come from a human donor with alopecia areata.

V and J are TRBV9 and TRBJ1-5; 9 bases are shared with TRBD1. The CDR3 sequence is 15 residues long. V shed 4 bases, J shed 4 bases, and the junction held 6 bases outside the gene matches. Germline CDR1 SGDLS, CDR2 YYNGEE. CDR3 in DNA: TGTGCCAGCAGCCACACAGGGGGCGAAAATCAGCCCCAGCATTTT. Translated: CASSHTGGENQPQHF.

In its sample, this clone was seen a few times. The chain links TRBV4-2 to TRBJ2-2, with D possibly being TRBD1 (6 bases). The germline V and J ends were trimmed by 0 bases and 0 bases, with 11 bases remaining between them. CDR3 size: 17 residues. CDR1 LGHNA and CDR2 YNFKEQ come from the germline V gene. CDR3 bases: TGTGCCAGCAGCCAAGATTCGGACAGCGCGAACACCGGGGAGCTGTTTTTT. It is translated as CASSQDSDSANTGELFF.

This clone was counted only a few times. This chain links TRBV4-1 with TRBJ1-6; 7 nucleotides match TRBD1. The CDR3 is 15 residues long. Trimming at V came to 0 bases and at J to 8 bases, leaving 4 bases not matched to a gene. Germline lookup yields CDR1 MGHRA and CDR2 YSYEKL. The CDR3 region has the DNA TGCGCCAGCAGCCAAGATCCCAGGGGGGATTCACCCCTCCACTTT. Translated, it gives CASSQDPRGDSPLHF.

This chain joins TRBV11-2 and TRBJ1-1; D unclear. Germline-derived CDR1 and CDR2 are SGHAT and FQNNGV. The CDR3 has 17 amino acids. The germline V and J ends were trimmed by 4 bases and 1 base, with 19 bases remaining between them. CDR3 coding DNA: TGTGCCAGCAGCTCACCTTCCTCGGACCGCTGGAACACTGAAGCTTTCTTT. Amino acids: CASSSPSSDRWNTEAFF. Full variable domain (missing parts from reference TRBV11-2 and TRBJ1-1): EAGVAQSPRYKIIEKRQSVAFWCNPISGHATLYWYQQILGQGPKLLIQFQNNGVVDDSQLPKDRFSAERLKGVDSTLKIQPAKLEDSAVYLCASSSPSSDRWNTEAFFGQGTRLTVV.

This chain connects TRBV7-3 to TRBJ2-2, with D maybe TRBD1 (6 bases). Per germline, CDR1 SGHTA and CDR2 FQGTGA. V was shortened by 5 bases and J by 0 bases, with 10 bases between the two germline ends. The CDR3 spans 15 residues. The CDR3 region is CASSPGTPNTGELFF. DNA for the CDR3: TGTGCCAGCAGCCCCGGGACACCGAACACCGGGGAGCTGTTTTTT.

This clone was counted a few times. The rearrangement links TRBV7-2 to TRBJ1-3, with D uncertain. The V end lost 5 bases, the J end lost 8 bases, and 19 bases lay between the germline ends. The CDR3 spans 15 residues. Germline-derived CDR1 and CDR2 are SGHTA and FQGNSA. CDR3 residues: CASSTPGDGGHTIYF. The DNA for the CDR3 is TGTGCCAGCAGCACCCCGGGAGACGGAGGACACACCATATATTTT. Complete variable domain (other parts from reference TRBV7-2 and TRBJ1-3): GAGVSQSPSNKVTEKGKDVELRCDPISGHTALYWYRQSLGQGLEFLIYFQGNSAPDKSGLPSDRFSAERTGGSVSTLTIQRTQQEDSAVYLCASSTPGDGGHTIYFGEGSWLTVV.

The chain combines TRBV2 with TRBJ1-1; D uncertain. The CDR3 runs 12 residues. Germline V gene lookup returns CDR1 SNHLY and CDR2 FYNNEI. V lost 4 bases to trimming and J lost 5 bases, with 8 bases between them. This CDR3 reads CASSAAATEAFF. CDR3 nucleotide sequence: TGTGCCAGCAGTGCGGCCGCAACTGAAGCTTTCTTT.

V is TRBV4-1 and J is TRBJ1-2; no clear D. The length of the CDR3 is 15 residues. V lost 4 bases, J lost 2 bases, and 14 bases lay in between. Germline V lookup: CDR1 MGHRA, CDR2 YSYEKL. The CDR3 reads CASSLAYGYNYGYTF. As DNA, the CDR3 is TGCGCCAGCAGCCTAGCCTATGGGTACAACTATGGCTACACCTTC.

In this sample, this clone turned up a few times. The chain carries TRBV2 and TRBJ1-1, with 11 bases aligning to TRBD1. This CDR3 spans 15 amino acids. Germline V gene lookup returns CDR1 SNHLY and CDR2 FYNNEI. V shed 8 bases and J 5 bases; nucleotides not matched to a gene: 10. In DNA, the CDR3 is TGTGCCAGCCTCCGGGACAGGGGGATCGAGACTGAAGCTTTCTTT. The encoded protein is CASLRDRGIETEAFF. Full variable domain (remainder filled in from reference TRBV2 and TRBJ1-1): EPEVTQTPSHQVTQMGQEVILRCVPISNHLYFYWYRQILGQKVEFLVSFYNNEISEKSEIFDDQFSVERPDGSNFTLKIRSTKLEDSAMYFCASLRDRGIETEAFFGQGTRLTVV.

The V gene is TRBV6-5, the J gene TRBJ2-2, with D unresolved. The CDR3 has 14 amino acids. The ends were cut back, 6 bases at V and 1 base at J, with 9 bases in the middle. CDR1 and CDR2 from the germline V gene are MNHEY and SVGAGI. CDR3: CASRRPGNTGELFF. The CDR3 DNA reads as TGTGCCAGCAGACGGCCGGGGAACACCGGGGAGCTGTTTTTT.

This clone was observed once. V usage is TRBV2 and J usage is TRBJ2-1; D is possibly TRBD1 (5 bases). V lost 6 bases to trimming and J lost 7 bases, with 13 bases between them. Looked up from germline, CDR1 is SNHLY and CDR2 is FYNNEI. The CDR3 sequence is 13 residues long. The CDR3 sequence is CASRDTGENEQFF. CDR3 in DNA: TGTGCCAGCAGGGACACAGGAGAGAATGAGCAGTTCTTC.

In its sample, this clone was seen a few times. Different DNA sequences within this sample yield the same CDR3. V is TRBV29-1 and J is TRBJ2-5; TRBD1 agrees at 8 bases. The CDR3 is 12 amino acids. Germline assignment: CDR1 SQVTM and CDR2 ANQGSEA. After removal of 6 bases from V and 5 bases from J, the junction contained 5 bases not matched to a gene. Written as DNA, the CDR3 is TGCAGCGTGGCAGGGGGCAGGGAGACCCAGTACTTC. Translated: CSVAGGRETQYF.

V gene TRBV5-1 combines with J gene TRBJ2-1; D is ambiguous. The germline V and J ends were trimmed by 2 bases and 4 bases, with 13 bases remaining between them. Germline V gene sequence: CDR1 SGHRS, CDR2 YFSETQ. This CDR3 has 15 residues. The CDR3 loop reads CASSFDPVQYNEQFF. DNA for the CDR3: TGCGCCAGCAGCTTTGACCCCGTCCAGTACAATGAGCAGTTCTTC.